Presented here are 22 T cell receptor beta chains from one specimen sequenced in a study of regulatory T cells in long-lasting Graves disease. HTBI primers from iRepertoire and Arm-PCR of CDR3 regions yielded the TCR beta libraries. TCRdb re-called the multiplex PCR reads through MiXCR, storing one row per CDR3 protein. The data hold roughly 520,000 distinct CDR3 sequences, with 9.5% to 15% observed a single time. Time point meaning: newly diagnosed GD, antithyroid drugs for less than 3 months. RNA extracted from PBMCs served as the sequencing template. These data were also reused for a study on T cells in Graves' hyperthyroidism and ophthalmopathy.

This material consisted of peripheral blood mononuclear cells (PBMCs), taken at new diagnosis, from a patient treated with antithyroid drugs. Every receptor here comes from a woman between 25 and 40 years old with Graves disease.

This rearrangement joins TRBV28 to TRBJ1-5; D not certain. From germline, CDR1 is MDHEN and CDR2 SYDVKM. V was trimmed by 7 bases and J by 0 bases, leaving 4 bases between them. The CDR3 runs to 12 residues. CDR3: CASKNSNQPQHF. CDR3 coding DNA: TGTGCCAGCAAGAATAGCAATCAGCCCCAGCATTTT. The full variable domain, with the rest looked up from reference TRBV28 and TRBJ1-5, is DVKVTQSSRYLVKRTGEKVFLECVQDMDHENMFWYRQDPGLGLRLIYFSYDVKMKEKGDIPEGYSVSREKKERFSLILESASTNQTSMYLCASKNSNQPQHFGDGTRLSIL.

This clonotype was found many times. The CDR3 DNA is TGTGCCAGTAGTCCTAGGGACAGCCCTCGGCCCCAGCATTTT. Protein product: CASSPRDSPRPQHF. The chain joins TRBV19 to TRBJ1-5; 7 bases map to TRBD1. V lost 5 bases and J lost 9; bases outside the gene matches: 10. Germline V lookup: CDR1 LNHDA, CDR2 SQIVND (reference sequence). CDR3 length: 14 amino acids.

This clonotype has at least ten counts. V gene TRBV27 combines with J gene TRBJ1-1; D is undetermined. Trimming pared 3 bases from V and 1 base from J, leaving 9 bases between. Germline V CDR1 and CDR2: MNHEY, SMNVEV (reference sequence). This CDR3 region has 14 residues. CDR3 residues: CASSLISGNTEAFF. The CDR3 nucleotides read TGTGCCAGCAGTTTGATCTCGGGGAACACTGAAGCTTTCTTT.

This clonotype has just a few counts. The rearrangement uses TRBV2 and TRBJ2-5; 11 positions agree with TRBD1. This CDR3 has 16 amino acids. Germline CDR1 SNHLY, CDR2 FYNNEI. V lost 6 bases to trimming and J lost 5 bases; unmatched junction nucleotides: 11. CDR3 nucleotides: TGTGCCAGCAGCGACAATGGACAGGGGGCATGGGAGACCCAGTACTTC. It encodes CASSDNGQGAWETQYF.

This clonotype was seen many times. V usage is TRBV2 and J usage is TRBJ2-6; 7 bases fit TRBD1. The CDR3 totals 16 residues. With V trimmed by 8 bases and J by 0 bases, 7 bases remained unmatched. Germline loops: CDR1 SNHLY, CDR2 FYNNEI. The CDR3: CASQRDSSSGANVLTF. Here the CDR3 DNA reads TGTGCCAGCCAGAGGGACAGCTCCTCTGGGGCCAACGTCCTGACTTTC.

The chain combines TRBV7-9 with TRBJ2-1; D is ambiguous. CDR1 and CDR2 (germline): SEHNR, FQNEAQ (reference sequence). This CDR3 is 13 amino acids long. Trimming stripped 1 base from V and 16 bases from J, with 17 bases between. CDR3 sequence (DNA): TGTGCCAGCAGCTTAGACAGTTTTGGCGTGAAATTCTTC. It translates to CASSLDSFGVKFF.

The chain links TRBV6-2 or TRBV6-3 to TRBJ1-1; unclear D gene. The V gene lost 0 bases and the J gene lost 7 bases, with 15 bases spanning the gap. The CDR3 spans 15 residues. Germline V CDR1 and CDR2: MNHEY, SVGEGT. CDR3 protein: CASSYSGARVSEAFF. CDR3 in DNA: TGTGCCAGCAGTTACTCGGGAGCGAGGGTGAGTGAAGCTTTCTTT.

This clonotype was found a few times. This chain uses TRBV30 with TRBJ2-7; the match to TRBD1 covers 8 bases. This CDR3 contains 17 residues. The V and J ends lost 1 base and 6 bases, in that order; junction bases with no gene match: 17. Germline assignment: CDR1 GTSNPN and CDR2 SVGIG (reference sequence). The chain's CDR3 is CAWSAPLADRGWTEQYF. CDR3 nucleotide sequence: TGTGCCTGGAGTGCCCCGCTCGCTGACAGGGGATGGACCGAGCAGTACTTC.

This clonotype was recorded many times. This rearrangement joins TRBV19 to TRBJ1-1; D gene uncertain. Between the trimmed V and J ends, which lost 3 bases and 2 bases, there was a span of 13 bases. The CDR3 contains 15 residues. Per the germline V gene, CDR1 is LNHDA and CDR2 is SQIVND (reference sequence). CDR3 amino acids: CASSMYSGRNTEAFF. CDR3 in DNA: TGTGCCAGTAGTATGTACTCCGGACGAAACACTGAAGCTTTCTTT.

This clonotype was detected ten times or more. The CDR3 sequence is CASSFRNQPQHF. The CDR3 DNA reads as TGTGCCAGCAGTTTCCGCAATCAGCCCCAGCATTTT. This chain uses TRBV12-3 or TRBV12-4 with TRBJ1-5; D is uncertain. V was pared by 3 bases and J by 2 bases, with 2 bases between. CDR3 length: 12 residues.

The chain employs TRBV29-1 and TRBJ1-1; D is ambiguous. V shed 6 bases and J shed 0 bases, with 11 bases lying between them. The CDR3 runs to 13 residues. Per germline, CDR1 SQVTM and CDR2 ANQGSEA. CDR3 DNA: TGCAGCGTGGCGCAGAAATTGAACACTGAAGCTTTCTTT. This gives the protein CSVAQKLNTEAFF.

The chain has TRBV19 and TRBJ2-2, with a possible D match to TRBD2 (6 bases). In germline, CDR1 is LNHDA, CDR2 SQIVND (reference sequence). Trimming stripped 2 bases from V and 0 bases from J, with 10 bases between. This CDR3 comprises 16 residues. The CDR3 coding sequence is TGTGCCAGTAGTATAAACGTAGCGGCGAACACCGGGGAGCTGTTTTTT. It is translated as CASSINVAANTGELFF. The entire variable domain, with the rest obtained from reference TRBV19 and TRBJ2-2, is as follows: DGGITQSPKYLFRKEGQNVTLSCEQNLNHDAMYWYRQDPGQGLRLIYYSQIVNDFQKGDIAEGYSVSREKKESFPLTVTSAQKNPTAFYLCASSINVAANTGELFFGEGSRLTVL.

In this sample, this clonotype turned up many times. The chain combines TRBV12-3 or TRBV12-4 with TRBJ1-5, with TRBD1 matching over 9 bases. Unmatched junction bases numbered 10, after V lost 6 bases and J lost 10 bases. The CDR3 sequence is 14 residues long. The CDR3 here is CASSPGTGLVPQHF. In nucleotides, the CDR3 is TGTGCCAGCAGCCCCGGGACAGGGTTAGTACCCCAGCATTTT.

The sample holds many counts of this clonotype. V usage is TRBV28 and J usage is TRBJ2-3; 8 nucleotides align to TRBD2. CDR1 is MDHEN, CDR2 SYDVKM, per germline. Trimming cost V 6 bases and J 6 bases; bases outside gene matches: 8. CDR3 length equals 14 residues. The CDR3 nucleotides read TGTGCCAGCAGCCGACCGGGGGGGACGGATACGCAGTATTTT. The encoded protein is CASSRPGGTDTQYF.

For this clonotype: At one end, the junction sequence differs from germline, possibly due to a read error. The genes are TRBV20-1 and TRBJ2-2; D may be TRBD2 (5 bases). The CDR3 covers 13 residues. CDR1 is DFQATT, CDR2 SNEGSKA, per germline (reference sequence). Written as DNA, the CDR3 is TGCAGTGCGAGAGCGGTGTTCACCGGGGAGCTGTTTTTT. Its translation: CSARAVFTGELFF.

Many counts were recorded for this clonotype. J is TRBJ1-2 and V is TRBV11-2; possibly TRBD1 for D (5 bases). There are 14 residues in the CDR3. Germline lookup yields CDR1 SGHAT and CDR2 FQNNGV. Trimming left V 5 bases short and J 8 bases short, with 18 bases between. The CDR3 is CASSLAGGIGGYTF. CDR3 bases: TGTGCCAGCAGCCTAGCGGGGGGAATCGGCGGCTACACCTTC.

This clonotype showed up just a few times. The chain carries TRBV19 and TRBJ2-3; D may match TRBD1 or TRBD2 (5 bases each). Germline V lookup: CDR1 LNHDA, CDR2 SQIVND (reference sequence). The CDR3 has 13 amino acids. Trimming removed 10 bases at V and 7 bases at J, with 18 bases between. The CDR3 sequence is CAISHDRGHTQYF. CDR3 DNA sequence: TGTGCCATCTCTCATGACAGAGGGCATACGCAGTATTTT.

This clonotype was observed many times. The genes are TRBV4-3 and TRBJ1-2, with 8 bases aligning to TRBD1. The CDR3 loop spans 14 amino acids. V dropped 7 bases and J dropped 6; count of bases not matched to a gene: 10. Germline V lookup: CDR1 LGHNA, CDR2 YSLEER. CDR3 protein: CASTDWTGRNGYTF. The CDR3 DNA is TGCGCCAGCACTGATTGGACAGGGCGGAATGGCTACACCTTC.

This clonotype has at least ten counts. The CDR3 DNA reads as TGTGCCAGCAGCCTCCGACCGAACACTGAAGCTTTCTTT. Encoded protein: CASSLRPNTEAFF. This rearrangement joins TRBV11-2 to TRBJ1-1; D remains ambiguous. CDR1 SGHAT and CDR2 FQNNGV come from the germline V gene. With 5 bases removed from V and 1 base from J, the gap between germline ends came to 8 bases. The CDR3 contains 13 residues.

The chain links TRBV24-1 to TRBJ2-1, with D perhaps TRBD1 or TRBD2 (5 bases each). CDR3 length equals 16 residues. Germline V gene data show CDR1 as KGHDR and CDR2 as SFDVKD. V was clipped by 4 bases and J by 3 bases, with 15 bases between them. CDR3 sequence reads: CATSDTTGRHYNEQFF. The CDR3 bases are TGTGCCACCAGTGACACCACGGGACGCCACTACAATGAGCAGTTCTTC.

In its sample, this clonotype was seen a few times. This chain links TRBV5-6 with TRBJ1-1, with TRBD1 as a possible D gene (5 bases). V shed 1 base and J shed 5 bases, with 15 bases lying between them. Germline loops: CDR1 SGHDT, CDR2 YYEEEE. This CDR3 comprises 15 residues. The CDR3 here is CASSLPGLMMTEAFF. As DNA, the CDR3 is TGTGCCAGCAGCTTGCCAGGGCTAATGATGACTGAAGCTTTCTTT.

The sample holds many counts of this clonotype. This sequence joins TRBV6-1 and TRBJ1-5, with a weak D call TRBD1 (5 bases). CDR3 length: 16 amino acids. From germline, CDR1 is MNHNS and CDR2 SASEGT. The germline V and J ends were trimmed by 3 bases and 0 bases, with 12 bases remaining between them. The CDR3 nucleotides read TGTGCCAGCAGTGAGGGCGGGGACTATAGCAATCAGCCCCAGCATTTT. As protein: CASSEGGDYSNQPQHF.